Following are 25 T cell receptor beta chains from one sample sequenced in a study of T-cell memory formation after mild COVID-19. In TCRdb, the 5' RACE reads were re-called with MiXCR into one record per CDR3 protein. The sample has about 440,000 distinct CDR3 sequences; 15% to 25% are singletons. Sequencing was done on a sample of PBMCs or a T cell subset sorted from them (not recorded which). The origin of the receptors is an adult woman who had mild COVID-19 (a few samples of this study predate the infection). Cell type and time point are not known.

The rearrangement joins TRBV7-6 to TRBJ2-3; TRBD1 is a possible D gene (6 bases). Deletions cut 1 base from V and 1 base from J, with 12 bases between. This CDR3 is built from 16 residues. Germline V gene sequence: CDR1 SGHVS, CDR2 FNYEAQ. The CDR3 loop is CASSLVAGGGTDTQYF. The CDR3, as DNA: TGTGCCAGCAGCTTAGTAGCTGGGGGCGGCACAGATACGCAGTATTTT.

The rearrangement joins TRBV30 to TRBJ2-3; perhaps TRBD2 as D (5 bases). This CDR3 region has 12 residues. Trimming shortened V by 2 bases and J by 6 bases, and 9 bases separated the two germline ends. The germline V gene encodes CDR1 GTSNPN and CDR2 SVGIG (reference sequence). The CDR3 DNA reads TGTGCCTGGAGTAGTCCGGGGGATACGCAGTATTTT. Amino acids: CAWSSPGDTQYF.

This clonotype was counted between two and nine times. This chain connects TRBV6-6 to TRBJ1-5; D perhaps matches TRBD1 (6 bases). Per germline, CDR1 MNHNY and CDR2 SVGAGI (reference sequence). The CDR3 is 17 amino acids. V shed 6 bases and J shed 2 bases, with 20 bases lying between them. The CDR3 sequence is CASSKATGGEGNQPQHF. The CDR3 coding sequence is TGTGCCAGCAGCAAAGCGACAGGCGGGGAGGGCAATCAGCCCCAGCATTTT.

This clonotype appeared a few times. The CDR3 is CASSFGTENTEAFF. The CDR3 DNA sequence: TGTGCCAGCAGCTTCGGGACAGAGAACACTGAAGCTTTCTTT. The rearrangement joins TRBV7-9 to TRBJ1-1; the match to TRBD1 covers 7 bases. This CDR3 region has 14 residues. The ends lost 3 bases at V and 1 base at J; junction bases unmatched: 2. The germline gives CDR1 SEHNR, CDR2 FQNEAQ (reference sequence).

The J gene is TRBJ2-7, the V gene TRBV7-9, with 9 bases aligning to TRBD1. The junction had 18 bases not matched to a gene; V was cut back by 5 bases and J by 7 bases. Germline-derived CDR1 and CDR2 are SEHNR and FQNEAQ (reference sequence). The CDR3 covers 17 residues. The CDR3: CASSKGTGLTSREEQYF. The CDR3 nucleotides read TGTGCCAGCAGCAAAGGGACAGGGCTTACCTCCCGAGAGGAGCAGTACTTC.

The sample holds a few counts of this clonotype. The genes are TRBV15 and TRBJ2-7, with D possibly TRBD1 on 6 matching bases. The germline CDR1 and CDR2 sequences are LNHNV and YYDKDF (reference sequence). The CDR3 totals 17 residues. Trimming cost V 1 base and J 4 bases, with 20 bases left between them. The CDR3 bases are TGTGCCACCAGCAGAGGCCCGTTACAGGGCAGCAATTACGAGCAGTACTTC. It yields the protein CATSRGPLQGSNYEQYF. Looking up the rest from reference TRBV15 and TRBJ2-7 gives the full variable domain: DAMVIQNPRYQVTQFGKPVTLSCSQTLNHNVMYWYQQKSSQAPKLLFHYYDKDFNNEADTPDNFQSRRPNTSFCFLDIRSPGLGDTAMYLCATSRGPLQGSNYEQYFGPGTRLTVT.

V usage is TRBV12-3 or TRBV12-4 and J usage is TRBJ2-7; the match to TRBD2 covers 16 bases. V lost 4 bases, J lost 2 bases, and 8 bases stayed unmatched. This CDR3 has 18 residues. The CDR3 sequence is CASSSGTSGRVQAYEQYF. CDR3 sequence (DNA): TGTGCCAGCAGTTCCGGGACTAGCGGGAGGGTCCAAGCCTACGAGCAGTACTTC.

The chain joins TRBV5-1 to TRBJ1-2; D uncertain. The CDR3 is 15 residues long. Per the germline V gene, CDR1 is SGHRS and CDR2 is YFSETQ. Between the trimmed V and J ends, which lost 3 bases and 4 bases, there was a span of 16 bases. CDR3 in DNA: TGCGCCAGCAGCTCTCGTATCGGGGATAGCTATGGCTACACCTTC. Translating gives CASSSRIGDSYGYTF.

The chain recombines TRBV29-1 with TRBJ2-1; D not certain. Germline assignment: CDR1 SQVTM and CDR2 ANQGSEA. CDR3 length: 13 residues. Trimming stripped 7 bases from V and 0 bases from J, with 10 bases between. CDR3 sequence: CSASGTSYNEQFF. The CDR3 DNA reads TGCAGCGCATCGGGTACCTCCTACAATGAGCAGTTCTTC.

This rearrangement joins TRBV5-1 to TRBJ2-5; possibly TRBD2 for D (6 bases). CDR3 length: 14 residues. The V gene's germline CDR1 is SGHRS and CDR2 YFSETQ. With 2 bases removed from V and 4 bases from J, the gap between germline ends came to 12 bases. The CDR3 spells CASSFGRTRETQYF. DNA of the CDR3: TGCGCCAGCAGCTTTGGGAGGACCCGAGAGACCCAGTACTTC.

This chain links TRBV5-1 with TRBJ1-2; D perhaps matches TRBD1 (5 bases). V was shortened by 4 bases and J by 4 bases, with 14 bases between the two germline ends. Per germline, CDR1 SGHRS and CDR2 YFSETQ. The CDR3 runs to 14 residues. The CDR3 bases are TGCGCCAGCAGCGACCCGGGTGGGGGCTATGGCTACACCTTC. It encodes CASSDPGGGYGYTF.

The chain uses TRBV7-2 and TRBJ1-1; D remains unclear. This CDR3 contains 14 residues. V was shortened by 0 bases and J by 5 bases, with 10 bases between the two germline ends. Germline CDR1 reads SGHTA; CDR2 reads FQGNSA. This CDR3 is CASSLAVGETEAFF. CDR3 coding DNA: TGTGCCAGCAGCTTAGCCGTCGGTGAAACTGAAGCTTTCTTT.

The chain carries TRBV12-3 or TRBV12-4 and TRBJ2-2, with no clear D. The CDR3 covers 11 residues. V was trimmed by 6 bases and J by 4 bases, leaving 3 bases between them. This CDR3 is CASRFTGELFF. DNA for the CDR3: TGTGCCAGCAGATTCACCGGGGAGCTGTTTTTT.

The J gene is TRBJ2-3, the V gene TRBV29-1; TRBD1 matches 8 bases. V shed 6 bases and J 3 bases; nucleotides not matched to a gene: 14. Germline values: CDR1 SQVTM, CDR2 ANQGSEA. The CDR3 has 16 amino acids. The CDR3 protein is CSVAQRTGYGTDTQYF. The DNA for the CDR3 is TGCAGCGTCGCTCAACGGACAGGGTATGGAACAGATACGCAGTATTTT.

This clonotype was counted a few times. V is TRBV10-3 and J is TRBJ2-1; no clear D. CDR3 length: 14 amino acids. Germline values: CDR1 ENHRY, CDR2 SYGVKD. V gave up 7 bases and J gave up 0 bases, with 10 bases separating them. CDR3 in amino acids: CAIMSVNSYNEQFF. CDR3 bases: TGTGCCATCATGTCTGTCAACTCCTACAATGAGCAGTTCTTC.

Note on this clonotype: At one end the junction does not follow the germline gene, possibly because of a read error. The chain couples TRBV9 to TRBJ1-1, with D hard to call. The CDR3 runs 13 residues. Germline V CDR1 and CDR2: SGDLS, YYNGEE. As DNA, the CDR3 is TGTACCAGCAGCGTAGAACCGGAGACTGAAGCTTTCTTT. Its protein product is CTSSVEPETEAFF. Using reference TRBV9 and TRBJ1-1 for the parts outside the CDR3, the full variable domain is DSGVTQTPKHLITATGQRVTLRCSPRSGDLSVYWYQQSLDQGLQFLIQYYNGEERAKGNILERFSAQQFPDLHSELNLSSLELGDSALYFCTSSVEPETEAFFGQGTRLTVV.

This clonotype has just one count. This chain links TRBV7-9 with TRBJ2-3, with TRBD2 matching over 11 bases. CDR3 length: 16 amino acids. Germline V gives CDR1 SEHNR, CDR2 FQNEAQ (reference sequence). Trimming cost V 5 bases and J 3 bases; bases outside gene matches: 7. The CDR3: CASSPLLAGETDTQYF. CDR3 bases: TGTGCCAGCAGCCCCCTACTAGCGGGGGAGACAGATACGCAGTATTTT.

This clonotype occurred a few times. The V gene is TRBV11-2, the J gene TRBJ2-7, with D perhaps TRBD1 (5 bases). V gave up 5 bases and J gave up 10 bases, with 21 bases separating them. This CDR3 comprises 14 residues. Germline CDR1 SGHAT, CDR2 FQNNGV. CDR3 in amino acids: CASSVLSGMPRQYF. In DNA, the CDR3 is TGTGCCAGCAGCGTCTTATCAGGGATGCCCCGCCAGTACTTC.

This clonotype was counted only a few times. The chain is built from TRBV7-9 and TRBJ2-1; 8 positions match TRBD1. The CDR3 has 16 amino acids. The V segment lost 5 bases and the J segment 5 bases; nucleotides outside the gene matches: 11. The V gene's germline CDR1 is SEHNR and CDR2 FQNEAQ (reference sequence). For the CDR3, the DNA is TGTGCCAGCAGCCAGGGGACAGGCCTGCACCACAATGAGCAGTTCTTC. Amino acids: CASSQGTGLHHNEQFF.

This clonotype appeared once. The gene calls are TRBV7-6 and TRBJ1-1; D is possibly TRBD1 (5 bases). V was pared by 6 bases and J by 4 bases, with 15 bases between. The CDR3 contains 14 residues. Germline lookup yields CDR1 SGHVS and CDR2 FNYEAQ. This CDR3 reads CASSRDPGPTEAFF. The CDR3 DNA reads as TGTGCCAGCAGTAGGGACCCCGGCCCCACTGAAGCTTTCTTT.

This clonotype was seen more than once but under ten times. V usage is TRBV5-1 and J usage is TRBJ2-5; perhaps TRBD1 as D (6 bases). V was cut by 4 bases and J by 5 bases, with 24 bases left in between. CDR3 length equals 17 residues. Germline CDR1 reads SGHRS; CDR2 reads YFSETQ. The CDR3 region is CASSKAPGALVRETQYF. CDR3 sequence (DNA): TGCGCCAGCAGCAAAGCTCCAGGGGCCTTGGTCCGTGAGACCCAGTACTTC.

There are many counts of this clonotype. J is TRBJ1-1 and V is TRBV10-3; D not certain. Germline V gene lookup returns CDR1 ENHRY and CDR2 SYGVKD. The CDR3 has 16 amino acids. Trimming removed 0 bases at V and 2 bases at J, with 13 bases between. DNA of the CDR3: TGTGCCATCAGTGAGTCGGTAGGACGAGGTAACACTGAAGCTTTCTTT. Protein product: CAISESVGRGNTEAFF.

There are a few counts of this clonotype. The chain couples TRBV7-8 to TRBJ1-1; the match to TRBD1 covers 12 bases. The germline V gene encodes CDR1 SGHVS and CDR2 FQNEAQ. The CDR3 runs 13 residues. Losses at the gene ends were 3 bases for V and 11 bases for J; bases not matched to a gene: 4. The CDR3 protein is CASSFGTGGWAFF. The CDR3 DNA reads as TGTGCCAGCAGCTTCGGGACAGGGGGCTGGGCTTTCTTT.

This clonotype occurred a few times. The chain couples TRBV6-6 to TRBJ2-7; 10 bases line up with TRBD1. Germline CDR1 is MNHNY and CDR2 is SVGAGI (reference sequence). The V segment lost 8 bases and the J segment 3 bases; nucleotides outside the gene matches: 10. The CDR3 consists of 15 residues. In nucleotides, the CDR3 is TGTGCCAGCTCGACCCTCCGGGACAGGGGCTACGAGCAGTACTTC. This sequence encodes CASSTLRDRGYEQYF.

The CDR3 here is CASSLALAGQQETQYF. As DNA, the CDR3 is TGTGCCAGCAGCTTAGCGCTAGCTGGACAACAAGAGACCCAGTACTTC. The chain is built from TRBV7-6 and TRBJ2-5; the D call may be TRBD1 or TRBD2 (5 bases each). Trimming shortened V by 0 bases and J by 2 bases, and 13 bases separated the two germline ends. The CDR3 runs to 16 residues. In germline, CDR1 is SGHVS, CDR2 FNYEAQ.